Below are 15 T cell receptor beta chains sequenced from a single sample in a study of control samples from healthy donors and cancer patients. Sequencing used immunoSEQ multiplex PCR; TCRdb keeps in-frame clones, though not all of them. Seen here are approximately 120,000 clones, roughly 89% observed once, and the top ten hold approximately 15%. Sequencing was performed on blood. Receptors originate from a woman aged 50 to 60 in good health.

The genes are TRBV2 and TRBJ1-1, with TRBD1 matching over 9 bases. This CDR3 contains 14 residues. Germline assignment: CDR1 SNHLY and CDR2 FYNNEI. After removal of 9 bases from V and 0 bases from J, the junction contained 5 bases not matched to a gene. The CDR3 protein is CARDRGAMNTEAFF. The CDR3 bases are TGTGCCAGAGACAGGGGGGCCATGAACACTGAAGCTTTCTTT.

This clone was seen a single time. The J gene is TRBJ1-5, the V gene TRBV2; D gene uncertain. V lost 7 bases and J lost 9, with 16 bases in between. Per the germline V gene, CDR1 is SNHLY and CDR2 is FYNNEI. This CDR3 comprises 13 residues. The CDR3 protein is CASTSRVSGPQHF. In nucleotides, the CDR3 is TGTGCCAGCACGTCAAGGGTTTCGGGGCCCCAGCATTTT.

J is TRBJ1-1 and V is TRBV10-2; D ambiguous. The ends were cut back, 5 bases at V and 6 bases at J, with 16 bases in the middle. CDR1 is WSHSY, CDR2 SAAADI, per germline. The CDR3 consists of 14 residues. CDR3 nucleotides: TGCGCCAGCAGTCTAGACCTGGCTCGGGCTGAAGCTTTCTTT. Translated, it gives CASSLDLARAEAFF.

CDR3: CASSLGLYNEQFF. The CDR3 DNA follows: TGTGCCAGCAGCCTAGGACTGTACAATGAGCAGTTCTTC. The chain joins TRBV14 to TRBJ2-1; weak D call: TRBD2 (5 bases). V lost 4 bases and J 4 bases, leaving 8 bases between the germline ends. The CDR3 loop spans 13 amino acids. Germline CDR1 and CDR2: SGHDN and FVKESK.

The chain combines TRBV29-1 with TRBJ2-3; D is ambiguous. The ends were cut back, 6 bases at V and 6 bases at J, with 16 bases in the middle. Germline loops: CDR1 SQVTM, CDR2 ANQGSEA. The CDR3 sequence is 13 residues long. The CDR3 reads CSVVSPTTDTQYF. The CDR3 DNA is TGCAGCGTGGTCAGCCCAACCACGGATACGCAGTATTTT.

The CDR3 is CASSYKPRDDYEQYF. The CDR3 DNA reads TGTGCCAGCAGTTATAAACCCAGGGACGACTACGAGCAGTACTTC. The rearrangement joins TRBV6-5 to TRBJ2-7; D tentatively fits TRBD1 or TRBD2 (5 bases each). Germline CDR1 reads MNHEY; CDR2 reads SVGAGI. Trimming removed 3 bases at V and 3 bases at J, with 15 bases between. The CDR3 sequence is 15 residues long.

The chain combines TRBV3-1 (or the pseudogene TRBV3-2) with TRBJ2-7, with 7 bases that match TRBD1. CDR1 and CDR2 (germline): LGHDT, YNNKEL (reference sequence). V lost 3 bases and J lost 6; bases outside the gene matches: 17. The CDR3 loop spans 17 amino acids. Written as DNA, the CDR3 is TGTGCCAGCAGCCAGGACGAATGTGACAGGGATAAGCGCGAGCAGTACGTC. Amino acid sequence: CASSQDECDRDKREQYV.

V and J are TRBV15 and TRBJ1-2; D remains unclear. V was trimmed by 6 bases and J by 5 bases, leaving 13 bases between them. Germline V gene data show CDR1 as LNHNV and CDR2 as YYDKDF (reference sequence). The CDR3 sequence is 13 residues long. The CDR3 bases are TGTGCCACCAGGGACGACATACCATATGGCTACACCTTC. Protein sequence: CATRDDIPYGYTF.

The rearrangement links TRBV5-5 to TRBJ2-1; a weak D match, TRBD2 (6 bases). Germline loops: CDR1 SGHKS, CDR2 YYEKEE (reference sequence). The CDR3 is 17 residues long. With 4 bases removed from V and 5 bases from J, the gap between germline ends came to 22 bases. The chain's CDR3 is CASSTLYGGTGHNEQFF. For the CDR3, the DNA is TGTGCCAGCAGCACCCTATACGGGGGAACGGGGCACAATGAGCAGTTCTTC.

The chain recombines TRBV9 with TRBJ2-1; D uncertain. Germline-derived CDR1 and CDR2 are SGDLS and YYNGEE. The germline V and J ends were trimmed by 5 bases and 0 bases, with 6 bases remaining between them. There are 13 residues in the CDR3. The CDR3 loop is CASSSSSYNEQFF. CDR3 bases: TGTGCCAGCAGTTCTAGCTCCTACAATGAGCAGTTCTTC. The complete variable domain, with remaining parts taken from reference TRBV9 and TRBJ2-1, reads DSGVTQTPKHLITATGQRVTLRCSPRSGDLSVYWYQQSLDQGLQFLIQYYNGEERAKGNILERFSAQQFPDLHSELNLSSLELGDSALYFCASSSSSYNEQFFGPGTRLTVL.

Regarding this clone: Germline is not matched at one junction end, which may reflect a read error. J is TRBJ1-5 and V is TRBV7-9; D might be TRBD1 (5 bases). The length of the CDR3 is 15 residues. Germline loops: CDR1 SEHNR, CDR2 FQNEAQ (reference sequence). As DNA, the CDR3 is TGTGCCAGCAGTTTAGGGGTGGGACCGAATCAGCCCCAGCATTTT. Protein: CASSLGVGPNQPQHF.

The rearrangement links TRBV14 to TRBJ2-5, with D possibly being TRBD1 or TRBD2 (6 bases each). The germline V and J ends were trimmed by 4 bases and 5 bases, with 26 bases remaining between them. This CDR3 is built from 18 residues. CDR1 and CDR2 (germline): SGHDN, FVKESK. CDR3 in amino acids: CASSPLWGKSGAWETQYF. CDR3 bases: TGTGCCAGCAGCCCGCTTTGGGGCAAATCGGGGGCTTGGGAGACCCAGTACTTC. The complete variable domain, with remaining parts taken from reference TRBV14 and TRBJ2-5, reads EAGVTQFPSHSVIEKGQTVTLRCDPISGHDNLYWYRRVMGKEIKFLLHFVKESKQDESGMPNNRFLAERTGGTYSTLKVQPAELEDSGVYFCASSPLWGKSGAWETQYFGPGTRLLVL.

CDR3 DNA: TGTGCCAGCTCACCATTCGATACGGGAGGGCCCAATGAGCAGTTCTTC. Amino acid sequence: CASSPFDTGGPNEQFF. This chain uses TRBV18 with TRBJ2-1; 8 bases are a match to TRBD2. The germline gives CDR1 KGHSH, CDR2 LQKENI. CDR3 length: 16 amino acids. V was pared by 2 bases and J by 6 bases, with 9 bases of the junction left unmatched.

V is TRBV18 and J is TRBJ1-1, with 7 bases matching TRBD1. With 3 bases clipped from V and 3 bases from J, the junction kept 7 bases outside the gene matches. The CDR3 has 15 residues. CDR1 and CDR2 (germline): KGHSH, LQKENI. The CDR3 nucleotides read TGTGCCAGCTCACCTCCAGGGGGACAGTACACTGAAGCTTTCTTT. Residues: CASSPPGGQYTEAFF.

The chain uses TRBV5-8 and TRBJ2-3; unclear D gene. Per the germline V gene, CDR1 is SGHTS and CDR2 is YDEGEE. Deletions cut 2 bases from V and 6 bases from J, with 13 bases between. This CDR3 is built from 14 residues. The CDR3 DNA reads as TGTGCCAGCAGCTTCCCCCCTCTCGGGGATACGCAGTATTTT. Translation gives CASSFPPLGDTQYF. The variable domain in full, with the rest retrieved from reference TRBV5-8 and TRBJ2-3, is EAGVTQSPTHLIKTRGQQATLRCSPISGHTSVYWYQQALGLGLQFLLWYDEGEERNRGNFPPRFSGRQFPNYSSELNVNALELEDSALYLCASSFPPLGDTQYFGPGTRLTVL.